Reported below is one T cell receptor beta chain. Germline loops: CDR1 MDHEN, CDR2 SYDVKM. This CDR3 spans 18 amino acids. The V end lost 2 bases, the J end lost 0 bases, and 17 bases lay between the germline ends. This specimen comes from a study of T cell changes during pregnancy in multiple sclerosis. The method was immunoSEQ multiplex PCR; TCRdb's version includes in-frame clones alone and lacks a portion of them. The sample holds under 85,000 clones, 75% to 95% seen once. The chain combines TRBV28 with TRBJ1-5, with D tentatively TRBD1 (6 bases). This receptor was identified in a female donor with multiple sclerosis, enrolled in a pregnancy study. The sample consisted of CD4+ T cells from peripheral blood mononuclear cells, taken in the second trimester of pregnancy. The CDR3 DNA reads TGTGCCAGCAGTTTACGGGGGGCGAGCGGGATTAGCAATCAGCCCCAGCATTTT. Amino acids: CASSLRGASGISNQPQHF.